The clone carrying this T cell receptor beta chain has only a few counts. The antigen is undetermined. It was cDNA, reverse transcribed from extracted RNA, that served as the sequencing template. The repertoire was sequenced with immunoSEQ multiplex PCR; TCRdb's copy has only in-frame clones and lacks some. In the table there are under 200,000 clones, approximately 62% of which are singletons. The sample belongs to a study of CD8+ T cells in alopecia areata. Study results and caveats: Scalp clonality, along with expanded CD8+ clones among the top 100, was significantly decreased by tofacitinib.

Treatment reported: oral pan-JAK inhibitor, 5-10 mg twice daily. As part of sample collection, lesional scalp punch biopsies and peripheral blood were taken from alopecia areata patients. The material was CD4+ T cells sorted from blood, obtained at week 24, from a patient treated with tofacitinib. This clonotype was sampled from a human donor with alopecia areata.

In DNA form, the CDR3 reads TGTGCCTGGAGTGTAGATGGGGCCCAGCATTTT. Protein sequence: CAWSVDGAQHF. V usage is TRBV30 and J usage is TRBJ1-5; D is undetermined. Trimming cost V 0 bases and J 11 bases, with 8 bases left between them. CDR1 is GTSNPN and CDR2 is SVGIG in the germline V gene (reference sequence). The CDR3 has 11 amino acids.